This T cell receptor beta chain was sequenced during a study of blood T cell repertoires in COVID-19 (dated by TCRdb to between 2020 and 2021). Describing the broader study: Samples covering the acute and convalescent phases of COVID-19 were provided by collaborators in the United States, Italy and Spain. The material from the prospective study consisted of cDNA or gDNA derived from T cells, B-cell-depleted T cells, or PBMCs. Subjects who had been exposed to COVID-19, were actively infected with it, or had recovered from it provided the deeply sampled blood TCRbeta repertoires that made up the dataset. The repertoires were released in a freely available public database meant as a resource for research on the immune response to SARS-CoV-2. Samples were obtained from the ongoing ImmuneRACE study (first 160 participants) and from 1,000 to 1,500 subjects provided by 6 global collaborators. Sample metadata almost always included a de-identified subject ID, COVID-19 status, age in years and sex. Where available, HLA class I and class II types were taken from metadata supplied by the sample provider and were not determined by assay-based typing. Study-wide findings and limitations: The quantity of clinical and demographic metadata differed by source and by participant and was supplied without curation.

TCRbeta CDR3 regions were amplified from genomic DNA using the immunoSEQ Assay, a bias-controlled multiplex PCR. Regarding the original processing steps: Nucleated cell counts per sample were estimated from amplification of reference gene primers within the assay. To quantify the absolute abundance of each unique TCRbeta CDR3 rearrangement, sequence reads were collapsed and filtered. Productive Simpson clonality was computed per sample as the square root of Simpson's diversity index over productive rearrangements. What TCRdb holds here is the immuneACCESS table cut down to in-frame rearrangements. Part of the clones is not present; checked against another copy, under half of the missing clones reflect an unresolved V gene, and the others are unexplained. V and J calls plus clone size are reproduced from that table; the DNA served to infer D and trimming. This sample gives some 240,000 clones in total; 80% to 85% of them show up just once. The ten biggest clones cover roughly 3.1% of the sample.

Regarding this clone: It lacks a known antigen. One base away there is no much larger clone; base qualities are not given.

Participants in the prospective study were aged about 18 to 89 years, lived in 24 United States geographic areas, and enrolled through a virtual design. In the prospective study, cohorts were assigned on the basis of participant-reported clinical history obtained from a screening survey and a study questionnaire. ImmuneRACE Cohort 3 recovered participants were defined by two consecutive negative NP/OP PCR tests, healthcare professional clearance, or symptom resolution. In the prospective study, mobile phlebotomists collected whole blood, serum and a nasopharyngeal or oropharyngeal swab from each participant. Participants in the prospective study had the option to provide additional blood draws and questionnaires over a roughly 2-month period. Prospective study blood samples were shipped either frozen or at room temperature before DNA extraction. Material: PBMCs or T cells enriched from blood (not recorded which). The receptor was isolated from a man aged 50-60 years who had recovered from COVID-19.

DNA sequence: TGCGCCAGCAGCTTCGAGGGACAGGACAGGAGCCTCTATGGCTACACCTTC. Its translation is CASSFEGQDRSLYGYTF. The sequence joins TRBV5-1 to TRBJ1-2, with 8 junctional bases fitting TRBD1. Trimming leaves V shorter by 2 bases and J shorter by 4 bases, with the junction holding 13 bases beyond the gene matches. From the cysteine through the phenylalanine, the CDR3 covers 17 amino acids. Just CDR3 DNA is preserved here, 51 bases in frame from base 1. As encoded in the germline V gene, CDR1 is SGHRS while CDR2 is YFSETQ.